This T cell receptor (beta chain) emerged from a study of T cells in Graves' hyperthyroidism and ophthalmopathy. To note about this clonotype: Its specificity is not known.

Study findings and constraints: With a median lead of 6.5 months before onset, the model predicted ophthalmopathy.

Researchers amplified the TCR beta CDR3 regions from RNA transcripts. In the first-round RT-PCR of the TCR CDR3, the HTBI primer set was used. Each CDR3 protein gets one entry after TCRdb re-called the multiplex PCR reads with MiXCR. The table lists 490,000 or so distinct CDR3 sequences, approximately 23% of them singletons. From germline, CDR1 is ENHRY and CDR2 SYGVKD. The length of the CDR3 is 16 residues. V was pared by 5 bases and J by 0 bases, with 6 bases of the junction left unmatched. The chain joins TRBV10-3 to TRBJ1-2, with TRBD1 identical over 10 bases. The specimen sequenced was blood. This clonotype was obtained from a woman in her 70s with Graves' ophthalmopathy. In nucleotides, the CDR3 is TGTGCCATCAGTCCCGGGACAGGGGCGGCTAACTATGGCTACACCTTC. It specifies CAISPGTGAANYGYTF.